These T cell receptor beta chains were read from a single sample in a study of T-cell memory formation after mild COVID-19. One entry per CDR3 protein, called by TCRdb with MiXCR from the 5' RACE reads. The sample includes 300,000 to 400,000 distinct CDR3 sequences, over 25% seen only once; the top ten take approximately 13%. The sequenced sample consisted of PBMCs or a T cell subset sorted from them (not recorded which). All receptors derive from an adult woman who had mild COVID-19 (a few samples of this study predate the infection). Cell type and time point are not known. The CDR3 runs from the conserved cysteine through the conserved F or W. D genes are given only for firm matches. Rows give clone size only sometimes, using once, few, many, or a class for an expanded clone.

>few|TRBD2|TRBJ2-7|TRBV7-2
CASSLALGSGGRSYEQYF
TGTGCCAGCAGCTTAGCGCTGGGTAGCGGGGGCCGTTCCTACGAGCAGTACTTC
>once|.|TRBJ1-5|TRBV7-2
CASSAGLNQPQHF
TGTGCCAGCAGCGCCGGCTTAAATCAGCCCCAGCATTTT
>few|TRBD1|TRBJ1-1|TRBV7-9
CASSIDRGAAAFF
TGTGCCAGCAGTATTGACAGGGGAGCAGCAGCTTTCTTT
>.|.|TRBJ1-2|TRBV20-1
CSAREPVNYGYTF
TGCAGTGCTAGAGAGCCGGTGAACTATGGCTACACCTTC
>few|TRBD2|TRBJ2-7|TRBV13
CASSLGLAGVSLEQYF
TGTGCCAGCAGCTTAGGACTAGCGGGAGTCTCCCTCGAGCAGTACTTC
>many|TRBD1|TRBJ2-7|TRBV7-9
CASSQGQGFSEQYF
TGTGCCAGCAGCCAGGGACAGGGGTTTAGCGAGCAGTACTTC
>.|TRBD2|TRBJ2-3|TRBV20-1
CSVLGLAGGTISTDTQYF
TGCAGTGTCCTGGGCCTAGCGGGGGGAACAATTAGCACAGATACGCAGTATTTT
>.|.|TRBJ1-2|TRBV20-1
CSARRPANYGYTF
TGCAGTGCTAGGCGGCCAGCTAACTATGGCTACACCTTC
>few|.|TRBJ2-4|TRBV20-1
CSARKVPINIQYF
TGCAGTGCTAGAAAGGTCCCTATAAACATTCAGTACTTC
>.|TRBD2|TRBJ2-1|TRBV7-3
CASSLTSGRSRIGEQFF
TGTGCCAGCAGCTTAACTAGCGGGAGGTCACGGATCGGGGAGCAGTTCTTC
>few|.|TRBJ1-1|TRBV20-1
CSAGTGYEMNTEAFF
TGCAGTGCTGGTACAGGGTACGAAATGAACACTGAAGCTTTCTTT
>few|TRBD2|TRBJ2-7|TRBV7-8
CASSLVRGGLAGFAYEQYF
TGTGCCAGCAGCTTAGTTAGAGGAGGACTAGCGGGTTTTGCCTACGAGCAGTACTTC
>.|TRBD1|TRBJ2-7|TRBV4-1
CASSHTGGSGYEQYF
TGCGCCAGCAGCCATACAGGGGGCTCAGGCTACGAGCAGTACTTC
>.|.|TRBJ2-7|TRBV7-8
CASSLARLSYEQYF
TGTGCCAGCAGCTTAGCTAGGTTATCCTACGAGCAGTACTTC
>.|TRBD1|TRBJ2-7|TRBV18
CASSPPTGSSYEQYF
TGTGCCAGCTCACCCCCGACAGGGAGCTCCTACGAGCAGTACTTC
>few|.|TRBJ2-1|TRBV7-9
CASRGTRRSINEQFF
TGTGCCAGCAGGGGCACGAGGCGAAGTATCAATGAGCAGTTCTTC
>many|.|TRBJ2-7|TRBV11-2
CASSLDPRGVNYEQYF
TGTGCCAGCAGCTTAGATCCCCGAGGGGTGAACTACGAGCAGTACTTC
>many|.|TRBJ2-1|TRBV7-2
CASSLQAYNEQFF
TGTGCCAGCAGCTTGCAGGCCTACAATGAGCAGTTCTTC
>.|.|TRBJ2-2|TRBV14
CASSVVGDSGELFF
TGTGCCAGCAGTGTTGTGGGGGACTCCGGGGAGCTGTTTTTT
>.|.|TRBJ2-1|TRBV12-3/TRBV12-4
CASSPRPALEQFF
TGTGCCAGCAGTCCCCGCCCGGCGCTCGAGCAGTTCTTC
>few|TRBD1|TRBJ2-7|TRBV20-1
CSATGTVSYEQYF
TGCAGTGCTACCGGGACAGTCTCCTACGAGCAGTACTTC
>.|.|TRBJ2-1|TRBV4-1
CASSQGSGLLNEQFF
TGCGCCAGCAGCCAAGGTTCGGGACTTCTGAATGAGCAGTTCTTC
>.|TRBD2|TRBJ2-7|TRBV5-1
CASSLALTSGGSSYEQYF
TGCGCCAGCAGCTTGGCCTTAACTAGCGGGGGGAGCTCCTACGAGCAGTACTTC
>few|.|TRBJ1-1|TRBV30
CAWSVRGVNTEAFF
TGTGCCTGGAGTGTACGCGGGGTGAACACTGAAGCTTTCTTT
>few|.|TRBJ2-7|TRBV7-3
CASSSGPSSSYEQYF
TGTGCCAGCAGCTCCGGCCCTAGCTCCTCCTACGAGCAGTACTTC
>.|TRBD1|TRBJ2-7|TRBV12-3/TRBV12-4
CASRSTGGGYEQYF
TGTGCCAGCAGATCTACAGGGGGCGGGTACGAGCAGTACTTC
>few|TRBD1|TRBJ2-7|TRBV24-1
CATSETGTSPYEQYF
TGTGCCACCAGTGAGACAGGGACGAGTCCCTACGAGCAGTACTTC
>.|.|TRBJ1-1|TRBV30
CAWSDGWGLADTEAFF
TGTGCCTGGAGTGATGGCTGGGGGCTCGCGGACACTGAAGCTTTCTTT
>few|.|TRBJ1-1|TRBV7-9
CASSLALGANTEAFF
TGTGCCAGCAGCTTGGCCTTAGGGGCGAACACTGAAGCTTTCTTT
>.|TRBD1|TRBJ1-1|TRBV27
CASSPYPGQVNTEAFF
TGTGCCAGCAGTCCTTACCCGGGACAGGTGAACACTGAAGCTTTCTTT
>.|.|TRBJ1-1|TRBV6-2/TRBV6-3
CASSNEVNTEAFF
TGTGCCAGCAGTAATGAGGTGAACACTGAAGCTTTCTTT
>few|TRBD1|TRBJ2-3|TRBV15
CATSRAGGLSTDTQYF
TGTGCCACCAGCAGAGCAGGGGGCCTTAGCACAGATACGCAGTATTTT
>.|TRBD1|TRBJ1-1|TRBV10-3
CAISEGGLTGATEAFF
TGTGCCATCAGTGAGGGGGGGCTAACAGGGGCCACTGAAGCTTTCTTT
>few|TRBD2|TRBJ2-2|TRBV7-8
CASSLVGRGRSNTGELFF
TGTGCCAGCAGCTTAGTGGGTCGCGGGAGATCGAACACCGGGGAGCTGTTTTTT
>.|TRBD1|TRBJ2-7|TRBV7-9
CASSLVLGTGGINEQYF
TGTGCCAGCAGCTTAGTACTCGGGACAGGGGGCATAAACGAGCAGTACTTC
>many|TRBD1|TRBJ2-6|TRBV5-1
CASSLGQGAGANVLTF
TGCGCCAGCAGCCTCGGTCAGGGGGCTGGGGCCAACGTCCTGACTTTC
>.|.|TRBJ1-1|TRBV7-9
CASSLGLGPATEAFF
TGTGCCAGCAGCTTAGGTCTAGGCCCGGCCACTGAAGCTTTCTTT
>.|.|TRBJ2-1|TRBV6-5
CASSYLPGGATYNEQFF
TGTGCCAGCAGTTACCTCCCTGGGGGGGCTACCTACAATGAGCAGTTCTTC
>.|.|TRBJ2-2|TRBV24-1
CATSDFGGRGPGELFF
TGTGCCACCAGTGATTTTGGGGGGCGCGGCCCCGGGGAGCTGTTTTTT